Listed below are T cell receptor beta chains from one sample, sequenced in a study of beta chain features in type 1 diabetes. TCRdb's table, derived via immunoSEQ multiplex PCR, lists solely in-frame clones and lacks some. In the table there are about 70,000 clones, 49% of which are singletons. Specimen: central memory CD4+ T cells from blood. The receptor set was obtained from a man aged 30-40 years with type 1 diabetes. The CDR3 runs from the conserved cysteine through the conserved F or W. Fields, in order: clone size, J gene, V gene, D gene, CDR3 DNA, CDR3 protein. The D gene is left open where the match is weak. Only some rows state a clone size, as once, few, many or a class for expanded clones.

clone size: few; J gene: TRBJ2-3; V gene: TRBV2; D gene: TRBD2; CDR3 DNA: TGTGCCAGCAGTGAGCGGGGGGAGGCAGATACGCAGTATTTT; CDR3 protein: CASSERGEADTQYF
clone size: few; J gene: TRBJ2-1; V gene: TRBV6-5; D gene: TRBD1; CDR3 DNA: TGTGCCAGCAGTCTCGACAGGGCTCGTGAGCAGTTCTTC; CDR3 protein: CASSLDRAREQFF
clone size: NA; J gene: TRBJ2-2; V gene: TRBV19; D gene: NA; CDR3 DNA: TGTGCCAGTAGTATAGCCGGGAGAGCGAACACCGGGGAGCTGTTTTTT; CDR3 protein: CASSIAGRANTGELFF
clone size: NA; J gene: TRBJ2-7; V gene: TRBV5-6; D gene: TRBD1; CDR3 DNA: TGTGCCAGCAGCTCTCGACAGGGGGTGTACTTC; CDR3 protein: CASSSRQGVYF
clone size: NA; J gene: TRBJ2-3; V gene: TRBV13; D gene: NA; CDR3 DNA: TGTGCCAGCAGCCCCGAGAGGGTCCGCGGAGATACGCAGTATTTT; CDR3 protein: CASSPERVRGDTQYF
clone size: few; J gene: TRBJ1-6; V gene: TRBV5-4; D gene: NA; CDR3 DNA: TGTGCCAGCAGTTCTCGTACAGGGTCAAATAATTCACCCCTCCACTTT; CDR3 protein: CASSSRTGSNNSPLHF
clone size: few; J gene: TRBJ2-3; V gene: TRBV28; D gene: NA; CDR3 DNA: TGTGCCAGCAGTCCGTCTAGCACAGATACGCAGTATTTT; CDR3 protein: CASSPSSTDTQYF
clone size: few; J gene: TRBJ2-3; V gene: TRBV6-1; D gene: NA; CDR3 DNA: TGTGCCAGCACCAAAGGGGACTGGGGAGATACGCAGTATTTT; CDR3 protein: CASTKGDWGDTQYF
clone size: few; J gene: TRBJ2-1; V gene: TRBV19; D gene: TRBD1; CDR3 DNA: TGTGCCAGTACTCCCGAAGGGGACAGGGGTGAATTGATCTTC; CDR3 protein: CASTPEGDRGELIF
clone size: NA; J gene: TRBJ1-1; V gene: TRBV19; D gene: NA; CDR3 DNA: TGTGCCAGTAGTATGCAGGGCAGGGGGAACACTGAAGCTTTCTTT; CDR3 protein: CASSMQGRGNTEAFF
clone size: NA; J gene: TRBJ1-4; V gene: TRBV5-1; D gene: NA; CDR3 DNA: TGCGCCAGCAGCGGCCTCGGGGGTGCAACTAATGAAAAACTGTTTTTT; CDR3 protein: CASSGLGGATNEKLFF
clone size: few; J gene: TRBJ1-1; V gene: TRBV28; D gene: NA; CDR3 DNA: TGTGCCAGCAGTTTATCCAGGGAGGACACTGAAGCTTTCTTT; CDR3 protein: CASSLSREDTEAFF
clone size: NA; J gene: TRBJ2-7; V gene: TRBV6-6; D gene: TRBD1; CDR3 DNA: TGTGCCAGCAGGGAGGCCTCGGGACAGCTTTCCTACGAGCAGTACTTC; CDR3 protein: CASREASGQLSYEQYF
clone size: NA; J gene: TRBJ1-1; V gene: TRBV11-2; D gene: TRBD1; CDR3 DNA: TGTGCCAGCAGCCGACAGGGTGAAACTGAAGCTTTCTTT; CDR3 protein: CASSRQGETEAFF
clone size: NA; J gene: TRBJ2-1; V gene: TRBV7-2; D gene: TRBD2; CDR3 DNA: TGTGCCAGCAGCTTAGCCCCTAGCGGGGGGGCCAATGAGCAGTTCTTC; CDR3 protein: CASSLAPSGGANEQFF
clone size: NA; J gene: TRBJ1-2; V gene: TRBV14; D gene: TRBD1; CDR3 DNA: TGTGCCAGCAGCCCCCCAGGGGGTGGCTACACCTTC; CDR3 protein: CASSPPGGGYTF
clone size: few; J gene: TRBJ2-2; V gene: TRBV5-1; D gene: TRBD1; CDR3 DNA: TGCGCCAGCAGCAATGACAGGGGGAACACCGGGGAGCTGTTTTTT; CDR3 protein: CASSNDRGNTGELFF
clone size: few; J gene: TRBJ2-1; V gene: TRBV5-1; D gene: NA; CDR3 DNA: TGCGCCAGCAGCTTGGACAGAGCCCGGAATGAGCAGTTCTTC; CDR3 protein: CASSLDRARNEQFF
clone size: NA; J gene: TRBJ2-7; V gene: TRBV7-9; D gene: TRBD1; CDR3 DNA: TGTGCCAGCAGCTTAGCGACAGGGGACGAGCAGTACTTC; CDR3 protein: CASSLATGDEQYF
clone size: few; J gene: TRBJ2-6; V gene: TRBV6-1; D gene: NA; CDR3 DNA: TGTGCCAGCAGTGAAGGGCGGTCTGGGGCCAACGTCCTGACTTTC; CDR3 protein: CASSEGRSGANVLTF
clone size: NA; J gene: TRBJ2-3; V gene: TRBV5-1; D gene: NA; CDR3 DNA: TGCGCCAGCAGCTTAGGGCCGGGGGCAGATACGCAGTATTTT; CDR3 protein: CASSLGPGADTQYF
clone size: few; J gene: TRBJ1-2; V gene: TRBV19; D gene: NA; CDR3 DNA: TGTGCCAGTAGTATCCAGGTCCGAGACTATGGCTACACCTTC; CDR3 protein: CASSIQVRDYGYTF
clone size: NA; J gene: TRBJ1-1; V gene: TRBV6-1; D gene: NA; CDR3 DNA: TGTGCCAGCAGTGTGGAGGGTTACACTGAAGCTTTCTTT; CDR3 protein: CASSVEGYTEAFF
clone size: NA; J gene: TRBJ1-3; V gene: TRBV7-2; D gene: TRBD1; CDR3 DNA: TGTGCCAGCAGCTCCGGGACAGGGTCCTCCGGAAACACCATATATTTT; CDR3 protein: CASSSGTGSSGNTIYF
clone size: NA; J gene: TRBJ2-1; V gene: TRBV7-9; D gene: TRBD1; CDR3 DNA: TGTGCCAGCAGCCCGCGGACAGGGGGCGATGGAAATGAGCAGTTCTTC; CDR3 protein: CASSPRTGGDGNEQFF
clone size: NA; J gene: TRBJ2-2; V gene: TRBV18; D gene: NA; CDR3 DNA: TGTGCCAGCTCACCTTCCAGGTCTGAAACCGGGGAGCTGTTTTTT; CDR3 protein: CASSPSRSETGELFF
clone size: NA; J gene: TRBJ2-7; V gene: TRBV5-6; D gene: NA; CDR3 DNA: TGTGCCAGCAGCTTGGGTAGGAGCTCCTACGAGCAGTACTTC; CDR3 protein: CASSLGRSSYEQYF
clone size: NA; J gene: TRBJ2-5; V gene: TRBV19; D gene: NA; CDR3 DNA: TGTGCCAGTAGTCCGCGGGGGCAGGAAGAGACCCAGTACTTC; CDR3 protein: CASSPRGQEETQYF
clone size: few; J gene: TRBJ2-6; V gene: TRBV5-4; D gene: TRBD1; CDR3 DNA: TGTGCCAGCAGCAGCCGACAGGGCTTGGCTGGGGCCAACGTCCTGACTTTC; CDR3 protein: CASSSRQGLAGANVLTF
clone size: NA; J gene: TRBJ1-2; V gene: TRBV27; D gene: TRBD1; CDR3 DNA: TGTGCCAGCAAGCGAACAGGGGCACTCTATGGCTACACCTTC; CDR3 protein: CASKRTGALYGYTF
clone size: once; J gene: TRBJ2-3; V gene: TRBV5-1; D gene: NA; CDR3 DNA: TGCGCCAGCAGCTTGGAAGTAGCGAAAACAGATACGCAGTATTTT; CDR3 protein: CASSLEVAKTDTQYF
clone size: NA; J gene: TRBJ2-1; V gene: TRBV9; D gene: TRBD2; CDR3 DNA: TGTGCCAGCAGCGTAGGAGGAGCGGGGGGTAATGAGCAGTTCTTC; CDR3 protein: CASSVGGAGGNEQFF
clone size: few; J gene: TRBJ2-5; V gene: TRBV5-1; D gene: TRBD2; CDR3 DNA: TGCGCCAGCAGCTTGGGGGACTACACACAAGAGACCCAGTACTTC; CDR3 protein: CASSLGDYTQETQYF
clone size: NA; J gene: TRBJ2-7; V gene: TRBV6-5; D gene: NA; CDR3 DNA: TGTGCCAGCAGCCACGGAGGACTGAACGAGCAGTACTTC; CDR3 protein: CASSHGGLNEQYF
clone size: few; J gene: TRBJ2-2; V gene: TRBV19; D gene: TRBD1; CDR3 DNA: TGTGCCAGTCTCTCCTTCGGGACAGGGGCGTCCGGGGAGCTGTTTTTT; CDR3 protein: CASLSFGTGASGELFF
clone size: NA; J gene: TRBJ2-1; V gene: TRBV5-5; D gene: TRBD1; CDR3 DNA: TGTGCCAGCAGCTTGGGGACAGGGGTATACAATGAGCAGTTCTTC; CDR3 protein: CASSLGTGVYNEQFF
clone size: NA; J gene: TRBJ1-2; V gene: TRBV5-1; D gene: NA; CDR3 DNA: TGCGCCAGCAGCCCGGGAACGAGTGGGAGGGGCTACACCTTC; CDR3 protein: CASSPGTSGRGYTF
clone size: few; J gene: TRBJ1-5; V gene: TRBV16; D gene: NA; CDR3 DNA: TGTGCCAGCAGCCAAACGGCAGGCACAAGTCAGCCCCAGCATTTT; CDR3 protein: CASSQTAGTSQPQHF
clone size: few; J gene: TRBJ2-6; V gene: TRBV19; D gene: NA; CDR3 DNA: TGTGCCAGTAGTATACGGGGGGCCAACGTCCTGACTTTC; CDR3 protein: CASSIRGANVLTF
clone size: NA; J gene: TRBJ2-1; V gene: TRBV5-4; D gene: TRBD1; CDR3 DNA: TGTGCCAGCAGCACTCGGAGGGGAAGGGCAGGGGGCTGGAATGAGCAGTTCTTC; CDR3 protein: CASSTRRGRAGGWNEQFF